Listed here are 14 T cell receptor beta chains from one sample, sequenced in a study of shared clonotypes between healthy human individuals. Measured with immunoSEQ multiplex PCR; TCRdb has only the in-frame clones, and not every one. The data contain 950,000 to 1,300,000 clones, 60% to 80% of them singletons. The sample comprised memory CD4+ T cells sorted from blood. The subset: CD45RA-negative fraction. The receptors were sampled from a man in his late teens or twenties in good health.

V gene TRBV27 combines with J gene TRBJ1-4; D might be TRBD1 (6 bases). CDR3 length equals 14 residues. Germline V gene data show CDR1 as MNHEY and CDR2 as SMNVEV (reference sequence). The germline V and J ends were trimmed by 2 bases and 7 bases, with 11 bases remaining between them. CDR3 in amino acids: CASSLRGAGEKLFF. CDR3 nucleotide sequence: TGTGCCAGCAGTTTACGGGGGGCCGGTGAAAAACTGTTTTTT.

The chain uses TRBV4-1 and TRBJ1-6; 11 nucleotides agree with TRBD1. Germline CDR1 is MGHRA and CDR2 is YSYEKL. V lost 4 bases and J lost 9; bases outside the gene matches: 11. CDR3 size: 17 residues. The CDR3: CASSRGTGGVGGSPLHF. CDR3 nucleotide sequence: TGCGCCAGCAGCCGAGGGACAGGGGGTGTAGGGGGTTCACCCCTCCACTTT.

This clone was observed a few times. The rearrangement uses TRBV7-9 and TRBJ2-5; weak D call: TRBD1 (5 bases). Trimming pared 4 bases from V and 5 bases from J, leaving 14 bases between. The CDR3 loop spans 14 amino acids. Germline values: CDR1 SEHNR, CDR2 FQNEAQ (reference sequence). CDR3: CASSSQGFRETQYF. As DNA, the CDR3 is TGTGCCAGCAGCTCGCAGGGATTTCGGGAGACCCAGTACTTC.

This chain uses TRBV4-1 with TRBJ2-7, with 7 bases lining up with TRBD1. CDR1 is MGHRA and CDR2 is YSYEKL in the germline V gene. V gave up 0 bases and J gave up 3 bases; unmatched junction bases: 2. There are 14 residues in the CDR3. The CDR3 here is CASSQEQGNYEQYF. The CDR3 DNA reads as TGCGCCAGCAGCCAAGAACAGGGGAACTACGAGCAGTACTTC.

This clone was observed a few times. J is TRBJ2-5 and V is TRBV7-9; either TRBD1 or TRBD2 may fit D (5 bases each). CDR1 and CDR2 from the germline V gene are SEHNR and FQNEAQ (reference sequence). V lost 4 bases and J 3 bases, leaving 21 bases between the germline ends. CDR3 size: 17 residues. CDR3: CASSSRDGGLGKETQYF. CDR3 in DNA: TGTGCCAGCAGCTCTAGGGACGGCGGGCTCGGAAAAGAGACCCAGTACTTC.

CDR3 bases: TGTGCCAGCAGCTTAGAGAGGGCCGAGACCCAGTACTTC. Its protein product is CASSLERAETQYF. The J gene is TRBJ2-5, the V gene TRBV7-6; D may be TRBD2 (5 bases). This CDR3 is built from 13 residues. V gave up 1 base and J gave up 5 bases, with 8 bases separating them. The germline CDR1 and CDR2 sequences are SGHVS and FNYEAQ.

V gene TRBV6-6 combines with J gene TRBJ2-5; D is uncertain. Trimming left V 2 bases short and J 6 bases short, with 16 bases between. The CDR3 consists of 15 residues. Per germline, CDR1 MNHNY and CDR2 SVGAGI (reference sequence). The CDR3 nucleotides are TGTGCCAGCAGTTACCACCTTCCGGGTTCGCAGACCCAGTACTTC. Its translation is CASSYHLPGSQTQYF.

This rearrangement joins TRBV2 to TRBJ1-6, with D possibly TRBD1 on 6 matching bases. CDR3 size: 14 residues. Trimming shortened V by 8 bases and J by 7 bases, and 15 bases separated the two germline ends. The germline V gene encodes CDR1 SNHLY and CDR2 FYNNEI. Here the CDR3 reads CASGTGTPNSPLHF. CDR3 DNA sequence: TGTGCCAGCGGCACCGGGACACCCAATTCACCCCTCCACTTT.

The genes are TRBV28 and TRBJ2-6; D gene unclear. The CDR3 covers 14 residues. CDR1 MDHEN and CDR2 SYDVKM come from the germline V gene. V shed 6 bases and J shed 0 bases, with 6 bases lying between them. The CDR3 DNA reads TGTGCCAGCAGGGACGGCTCTGGGGCCAACGTCCTGACTTTC. Residues: CASRDGSGANVLTF.

The rearrangement joins TRBV4-1 to TRBJ1-2, with D tentatively TRBD1 (5 bases). Trimming took 4 bases from V and 0 from J, leaving 15 bases between them. Germline CDR1 MGHRA, CDR2 YSYEKL. CDR3 length: 16 amino acids. CDR3 residues: CASSPVPGGSNYGYTF. The CDR3 nucleotides are TGCGCCAGCAGCCCCGTCCCGGGGGGGTCTAACTATGGCTACACCTTC.

CDR3 sequence (DNA): TGTGCCAGCAGCTTGGCTCTAGCAGCCGGCTCCTACAATGAGCAGTTCTTC. It codes for CASSLALAAGSYNEQFF. The chain couples TRBV5-4 to TRBJ2-1, with a weak D call TRBD2 (5 bases). In germline, CDR1 is SGHNT, CDR2 YYREEE (reference sequence). This CDR3 is 17 amino acids long. V was pared by 0 bases and J by 0 bases, with 13 bases between.

V gene TRBV9 combines with J gene TRBJ2-2, with 7 bases lining up with TRBD1. CDR1 and CDR2 (germline): SGDLS, YYNGEE. The CDR3 has 16 residues. Trimming cost V 2 bases and J 1 base; bases outside gene matches: 5. The CDR3 bases are TGTGCCAGCAGCGTCCTGGACAGGAGGAACACCGGGGAGCTGTTTTTT. The encoded protein is CASSVLDRRNTGELFF.

The J gene is TRBJ2-1, the V gene TRBV11-3, with unresolved D. This CDR3 is 14 amino acids long. Germline CDR1 is SGHNT and CDR2 is YENEEA. V lost 0 bases to trimming and J lost 4 bases, with 7 bases between them. For the CDR3, the DNA is TGTGCCAGCAGCTTAGACAGTATGTACAATGAGCAGTTCTTC. Its protein is CASSLDSMYNEQFF.

This clone was found once. This chain links TRBV5-5 with TRBJ2-1; 11 bases fit TRBD2. Germline values: CDR1 SGHKS, CDR2 YYEKEE (reference sequence). The J segment lost 1 base and the V segment lost 5 bases, leaving 5 bases of the junction unmatched. CDR3 length: 16 residues. Here the CDR3 reads CASRLAGGPSYNEQFF. The CDR3 region has the DNA TGTGCCAGCAGATTAGCGGGAGGGCCGTCCTACAATGAGCAGTTCTTC.